Below, 17 T cell receptor beta chains from the same sample are listed, as sequenced in a study of T cells and copy number aberrations in small-cell lung cancer. Repertoires were generated with immunoSEQ multiplex PCR, while TCRdb's copy carries only in-frame clones and drops some. The sample contains around 6,500 clones, 60% to 80% of which appear only once. Sequencing input: tumor tissue. These receptors all come from a man aged 45-65 years with small cell lung cancer.

This rearrangement joins TRBV18 to TRBJ2-5; 12 bases map to TRBD2. Germline assignment: CDR1 KGHSH and CDR2 LQKENI. The CDR3 is made up of 15 amino acids. Trimming took 4 bases from V and 5 from J; bases not matched to a gene: 5. CDR3 sequence: CASSRLAGVEETQYF. The CDR3 coding sequence is TGTGCCAGCTCACGACTAGCGGGGGTGGAGGAGACCCAGTACTTC. The full variable domain, rest sourced from reference TRBV18 and TRBJ2-5, is NAGVMQNPRHLVRRRGQEARLRCSPMKGHSHVYWYRQLPEEGLKFMVYLQKENIIDESGMPKERFSAEFPKEGPSILRIQQVVRGDSAAYFCASSRLAGVEETQYFGPGTRLLVL.

This clone was seen a single time. The chain recombines TRBV10-3 with TRBJ2-7; TRBD2 aligns across 8 bases. Germline CDR1 ENHRY, CDR2 SYGVKD. The CDR3 is made up of 13 amino acids. V shed 8 bases and J 6 bases; nucleotides not matched to a gene: 9. The CDR3 region is CAIQGAGGTEQYF. CDR3 DNA: TGTGCCATCCAAGGGGCGGGAGGAACCGAGCAGTACTTC.

Worth noting for this clone: At one end, the junction sequence differs from germline, possibly due to a read error. This sequence joins TRBV27 and TRBJ2-1; D may be TRBD1 (5 bases). The V gene's germline CDR1 is MNHEY and CDR2 SMNVEV (reference sequence). This CDR3 spans 12 amino acids. CDR3 protein: CASSVSTAPQFF. In DNA form, the CDR3 reads TGTGCCAGCAGTGTATCGACAGCTCCTCAGTTCTTC.

This clone has a handful of counts. The rearrangement uses TRBV15 and TRBJ2-5; 7 positions agree with TRBD2. Germline lookup yields CDR1 LNHNV and CDR2 YYDKDF (reference sequence). J was trimmed by 5 bases and V by 1 base; bases with no gene match: 7. This CDR3 comprises 15 residues. The CDR3 loop is CATSRAAGVLETQYF. The CDR3 coding sequence is TGTGCCACCAGCAGAGCTGCGGGAGTCTTGGAGACCCAGTACTTC.

In DNA form, the CDR3 reads TGTGCTAGTGGTTTCCCAGAGACAGGGGTTAATGAAAAACTGTTTTTT. Translation: CASGFPETGVNEKLFF. The chain recombines TRBV12-5 with TRBJ1-4, with 8 nucleotides matching TRBD1. Trimming at V came to 3 bases and at J to 4 bases, leaving 7 bases not matched to a gene. The CDR3 totals 16 residues. CDR1 LGHNT and CDR2 FRNRAP come from the germline V gene.

V and J are TRBV20-1 and TRBJ2-1; D perhaps matches TRBD2 (5 bases). The CDR3 extends over 10 amino acids. Germline V CDR1 and CDR2: DFQATT, SNEGSKA (reference sequence). V shed 6 bases and J shed 7 bases, with 7 bases lying between them. CDR3 protein: CSAERNEQFF. CDR3 nucleotides: TGCAGTGCGGAGCGGAATGAGCAGTTCTTC.

The rearrangement links TRBV6-5 to TRBJ2-3; the match to TRBD2 covers 9 bases. This CDR3 region has 15 residues. CDR1 is MNHEY and CDR2 is SVGAGI in the germline V gene. After removal of 7 bases from V and 6 bases from J, the junction contained 11 bases not matched to a gene. The chain's CDR3 is CASTSEREELDTQYF. In nucleotides, the CDR3 is TGTGCCAGCACATCCGAGCGGGAGGAGTTGGATACGCAGTATTTT.

This sequence joins TRBV6-5 and TRBJ2-2, with D possibly TRBD1 on 6 matching bases. The CDR3 is 15 residues long. Germline CDR1 reads MNHEY; CDR2 reads SVGAGI. V was pared by 6 bases and J by 2 bases, with 13 bases between. CDR3 sequence reads: CASSAGTLNTGELFF. In DNA form, the CDR3 reads TGTGCCAGCAGCGCCGGGACACTTAACACCGGGGAGCTGTTTTTT.

V gene TRBV15 combines with J gene TRBJ2-7, with 7 positions matching TRBD1. The germline gives CDR1 LNHNV, CDR2 YYDKDF (reference sequence). This CDR3 is 15 amino acids long. With V trimmed by 0 bases and J by 5 bases, 7 bases remained unmatched. DNA of the CDR3: TGTGCCACCAGCAGAGATGAGACAGGGAGAAACGAGCAGTACTTC. Encoded protein: CATSRDETGRNEQYF.

The rearrangement links TRBV7-6 to TRBJ2-2; 9 nucleotides line up with TRBD1. From germline, CDR1 is SGHVS and CDR2 FNYEAQ. The CDR3 has 15 amino acids. V was clipped by 3 bases and J by 3 bases; unmatched bases: 2. The CDR3 reads CASSLGQGYTGELFF. The CDR3 DNA sequence: TGTGCCAGCAGCTTGGGACAGGGCTACACCGGGGAGCTGTTTTTT.

The chain joins TRBV7-3 to TRBJ2-7, with D tentatively TRBD2 (5 bases). CDR3 size: 15 residues. V dropped 0 bases and J dropped 3 bases, with 12 bases sitting between them. Germline V gene data show CDR1 as SGHTA and CDR2 as FQGTGA. For the CDR3, the DNA is TGTGCCAGCAGCTTAACTGCAACGGGGTACTACGAGCAGTACTTC. Translated: CASSLTATGYYEQYF.

Judged by abundance, this clone is medium-sized. The chain is built from TRBV6-1 and TRBJ2-7; 9 bases fit TRBD1. The CDR3 extends over 14 amino acids. V gave up 5 bases and J gave up 7 bases; unmatched junction bases: 9. The germline gives CDR1 MNHNS, CDR2 SASEGT. CDR3 bases: TGTGCCAGCAGTACACAACAGGGGGCGGGGGAGCAGTACTTC. It specifies CASSTQQGAGEQYF.

J is TRBJ2-5 and V is TRBV6-1; D unresolved. Trimming took off 8 bases at V and 5 bases at J, with 12 bases between the two ends. CDR1 and CDR2 from the germline V gene are MNHNS and SASEGT. The CDR3 extends over 12 amino acids. The CDR3 loop is CASSRVVETQYF. The DNA of the CDR3 is TGTGCCAGCTCTAGGGTAGTCGAGACCCAGTACTTC.

Note on this clone: Germline and junction disagree at one end, which may indicate a read error. This rearrangement joins TRBV7-7 to TRBJ2-2, with D uncertain. This CDR3 spans 13 amino acids. The germline V gene has CDR1 SSHAT and CDR2 FNYEAQ (reference sequence). The CDR3 sequence: CASSLVGARELFF. CDR3 DNA sequence: TGTGCTAGCAGCTTAGTTGGAGCCAGGGAGCTGTTTTTT.

This clone is medium-sized (0.01 to 0.1%) in the sample. The chain couples TRBV7-3 to TRBJ2-5; no definite D call. CDR1 SGHTA and CDR2 FQGTGA come from the germline V gene. The length of the CDR3 is 13 residues. Trimming pared 0 bases from V and 3 bases from J, leaving 5 bases between. The CDR3 DNA sequence: TGTGCCAGCAGCTTAACCAGAAAAGAGACCCAGTACTTC. It is translated as CASSLTRKETQYF.

J is TRBJ2-7 and V is TRBV29-1; 9 bases map to TRBD2. The CDR3 consists of 13 residues. The junction had 7 bases not matched to a gene; V was cut back by 7 bases and J by 3 bases. Per the germline V gene, CDR1 is SQVTM and CDR2 is ANQGSEA. The CDR3 DNA is TGCAGCGCGGGCGGGAGGGACCACTACGAGCAGTACTTC. Translating gives CSAGGRDHYEQYF.

CDR3 DNA: TGTGCCAGTAGTACAATTCGAACTGACAGGGCCGGTCAGCCCCAGCATTTT. This codes for CASSTIRTDRAGQPQHF. The chain links TRBV19 to TRBJ1-5; 7 nucleotides line up with TRBD1. After removal of 4 bases from V and 6 bases from J, the junction contained 15 bases not matched to a gene. This CDR3 spans 17 amino acids. Per the germline V gene, CDR1 is LNHDA and CDR2 is SQIVND (reference sequence).